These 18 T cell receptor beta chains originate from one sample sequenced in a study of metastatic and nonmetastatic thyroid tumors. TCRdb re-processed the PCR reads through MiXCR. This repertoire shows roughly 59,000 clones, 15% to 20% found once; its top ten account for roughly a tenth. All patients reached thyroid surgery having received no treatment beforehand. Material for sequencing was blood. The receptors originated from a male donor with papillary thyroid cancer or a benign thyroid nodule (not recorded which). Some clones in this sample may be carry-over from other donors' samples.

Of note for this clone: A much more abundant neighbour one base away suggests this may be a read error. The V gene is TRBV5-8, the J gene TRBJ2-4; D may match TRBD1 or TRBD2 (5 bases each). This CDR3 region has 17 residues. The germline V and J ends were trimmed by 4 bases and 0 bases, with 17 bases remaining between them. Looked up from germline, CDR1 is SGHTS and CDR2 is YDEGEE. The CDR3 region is CASSNGTEGLAKNIQYF. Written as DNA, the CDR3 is TGTGCCAGCAGCAATGGGACCGAAGGTTTAGCCAAAAACATTCAGTACTTC.

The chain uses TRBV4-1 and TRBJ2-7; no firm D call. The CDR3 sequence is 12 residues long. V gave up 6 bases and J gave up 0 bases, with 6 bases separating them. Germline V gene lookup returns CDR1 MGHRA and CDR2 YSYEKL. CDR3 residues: CASRDHSYEQYF. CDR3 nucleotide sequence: TGCGCCAGCAGGGACCACTCCTACGAGCAGTACTTC.

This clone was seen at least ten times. CDR3 region: CATSRTSGKANEQFF. The CDR3 DNA reads TGTGCCACCAGTCGAACTAGCGGGAAGGCCAATGAGCAGTTCTTC. This sequence joins TRBV24-1 and TRBJ2-1, with 10 bases that match TRBD2. V lost 6 bases to trimming and J lost 6 bases; unmatched junction nucleotides: 7. CDR1 is KGHDR, CDR2 SFDVKD, per germline. The length of the CDR3 is 15 residues.

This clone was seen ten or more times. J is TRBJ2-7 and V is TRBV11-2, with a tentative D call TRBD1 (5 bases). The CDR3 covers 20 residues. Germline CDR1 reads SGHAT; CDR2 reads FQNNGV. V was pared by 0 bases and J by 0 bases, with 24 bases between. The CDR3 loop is CASSLEGRTGRTLSSYEQYF. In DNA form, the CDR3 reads TGTGCCAGCAGCTTAGAAGGGCGCACAGGACGTACTCTAAGCTCCTACGAGCAGTACTTC.

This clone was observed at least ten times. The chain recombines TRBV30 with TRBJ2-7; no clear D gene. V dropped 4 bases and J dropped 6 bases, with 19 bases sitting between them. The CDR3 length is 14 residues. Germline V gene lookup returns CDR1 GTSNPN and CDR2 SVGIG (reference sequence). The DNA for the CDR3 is TGTGCCTGGACCTCCCGTGGTTCTCCCGCCGAGCAGTACTTC. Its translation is CAWTSRGSPAEQYF.

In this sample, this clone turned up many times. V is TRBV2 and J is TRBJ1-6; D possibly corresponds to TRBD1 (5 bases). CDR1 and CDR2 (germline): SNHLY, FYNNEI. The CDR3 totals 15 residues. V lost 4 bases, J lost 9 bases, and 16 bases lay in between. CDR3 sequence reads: CASSGAGGERSPLHF. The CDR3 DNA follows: TGTGCCAGCAGTGGAGCCGGGGGAGAGCGTTCACCCCTCCACTTT.

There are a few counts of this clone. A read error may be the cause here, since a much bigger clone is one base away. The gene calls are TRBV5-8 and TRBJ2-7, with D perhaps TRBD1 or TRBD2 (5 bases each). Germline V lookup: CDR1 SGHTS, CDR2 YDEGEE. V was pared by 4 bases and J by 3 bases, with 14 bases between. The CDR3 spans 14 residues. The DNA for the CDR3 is TGTGCCAGCAGCGAGAGGGGACGGGGCTACGAGCAGTACTTC. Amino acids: CASSERGRGYEQYF.

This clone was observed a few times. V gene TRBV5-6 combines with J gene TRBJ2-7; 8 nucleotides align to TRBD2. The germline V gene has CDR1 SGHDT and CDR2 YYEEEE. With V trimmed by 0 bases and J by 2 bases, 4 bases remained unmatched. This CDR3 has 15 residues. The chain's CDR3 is CASSLETSGAYEQYV. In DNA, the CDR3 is TGTGCCAGCAGCTTGGAAACTAGCGGAGCCTACGAGCAGTACGTC.

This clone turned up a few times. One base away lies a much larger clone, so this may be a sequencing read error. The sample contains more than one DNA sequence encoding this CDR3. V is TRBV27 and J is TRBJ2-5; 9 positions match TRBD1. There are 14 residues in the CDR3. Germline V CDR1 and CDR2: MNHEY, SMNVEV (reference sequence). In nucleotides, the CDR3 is TGTGCCAGCAGCCCAGGGACAGGGAGAGAGACACAGTACTTC. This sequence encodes CASSPGTGRETQYF.

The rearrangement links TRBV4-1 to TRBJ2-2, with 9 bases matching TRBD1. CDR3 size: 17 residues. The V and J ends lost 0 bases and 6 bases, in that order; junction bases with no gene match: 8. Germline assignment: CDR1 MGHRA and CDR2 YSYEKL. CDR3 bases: TGCGCCAGCAGCCAAGAAACCGGGACAGGGAGAGCCGGGGAGCTGTTTTTT. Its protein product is CASSQETGTGRAGELFF.

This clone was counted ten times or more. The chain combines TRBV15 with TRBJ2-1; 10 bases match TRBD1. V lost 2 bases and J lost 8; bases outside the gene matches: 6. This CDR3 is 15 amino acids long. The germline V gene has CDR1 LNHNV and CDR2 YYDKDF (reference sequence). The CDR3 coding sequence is TGTGCCACCAGCAGACGGACAGGGGGTGGCGATGAGCAGTTCTTC. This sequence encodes CATSRRTGGGDEQFF.

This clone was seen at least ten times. CDR3 DNA: TGTGCCAGCAGCCCGGGGACAGGGGCATGGGTGAATGAGCAGTTCTTC. This codes for CASSPGTGAWVNEQFF. V gene TRBV7-9 combines with J gene TRBJ2-1, with 10 bases that match TRBD1. CDR3 length: 16 residues. From germline, CDR1 is SEHNR and CDR2 FQNEAQ (reference sequence). V trimming: 5 bases; J trimming: 7 bases; junction bases outside the gene matches: 11.

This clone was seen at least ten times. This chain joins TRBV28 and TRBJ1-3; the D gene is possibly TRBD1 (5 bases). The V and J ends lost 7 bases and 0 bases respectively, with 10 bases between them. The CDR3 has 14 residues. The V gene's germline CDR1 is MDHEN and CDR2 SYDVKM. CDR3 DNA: TGTGCCAGCACCAATGGGGGCTCTGGAAACACCATATATTTT. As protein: CASTNGGSGNTIYF.

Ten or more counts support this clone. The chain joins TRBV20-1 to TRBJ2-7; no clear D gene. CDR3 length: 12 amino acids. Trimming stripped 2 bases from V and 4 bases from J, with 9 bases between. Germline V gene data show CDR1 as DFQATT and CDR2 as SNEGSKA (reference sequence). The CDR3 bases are TGCAGTGCTAGATCAAACAGTTACGAGCAGTACTTC. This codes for CSARSNSYEQYF.

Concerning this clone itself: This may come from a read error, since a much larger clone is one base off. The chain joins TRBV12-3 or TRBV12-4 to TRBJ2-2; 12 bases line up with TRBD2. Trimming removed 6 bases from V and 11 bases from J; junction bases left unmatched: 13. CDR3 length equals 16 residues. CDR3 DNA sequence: TGTGCCAGCAGATACCTAGCGGGGGGGCATGACGGAGAGCTGTTTTTT. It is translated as CASRYLAGGHDGELFF.

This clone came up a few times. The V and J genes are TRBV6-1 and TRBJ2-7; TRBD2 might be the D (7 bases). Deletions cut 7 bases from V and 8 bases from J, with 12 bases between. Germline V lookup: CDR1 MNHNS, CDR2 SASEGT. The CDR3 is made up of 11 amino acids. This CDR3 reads CASNGGRQQYF. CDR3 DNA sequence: TGTGCCAGCAACGGGGGGCGCCAGCAGTACTTC.

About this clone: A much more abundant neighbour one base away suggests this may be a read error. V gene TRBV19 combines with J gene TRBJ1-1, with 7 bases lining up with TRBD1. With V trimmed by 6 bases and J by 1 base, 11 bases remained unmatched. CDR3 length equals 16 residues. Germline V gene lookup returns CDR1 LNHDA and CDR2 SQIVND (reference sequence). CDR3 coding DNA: TGTGCCAGTAGCCACACGAGAGGGGACAGGAACACTGAAGCTTTCTTT. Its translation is CASSHTRGDRNTEAFF.

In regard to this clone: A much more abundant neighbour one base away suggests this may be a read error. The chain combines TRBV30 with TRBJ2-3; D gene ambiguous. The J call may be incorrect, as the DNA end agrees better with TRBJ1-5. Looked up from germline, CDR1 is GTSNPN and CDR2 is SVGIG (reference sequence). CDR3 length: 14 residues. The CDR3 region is CAWGTTASTDTQHF. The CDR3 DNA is TGTGCCTGGGGCACCACCGCTAGCACAGATACGCAGCATTTT.